These T cell receptor beta chains were read from a single sample in a study of blood T cell repertoires in COVID-19. Here immunoSEQ multiplex PCR was the method, and the copy in TCRdb shows in-frame clones only, minus some. The repertoire holds about 300,000 clones, with 85% as singletons. Sequenced sample: PBMCs or T cells enriched from blood (not recorded which). These receptors originate from a woman aged 45-60 years who had recovered from COVID-19. The CDR3 runs from the conserved cysteine through the conserved F or W. D genes are given only for firm matches. A row's size may be missing; if present it is once, few, many or a size class.

J gene	V gene	clone size	D gene	CDR3 DNA	CDR3 protein
TRBJ2-3	TRBV2	-	TRBD2	TGTGCCAGCAGTTTTTTAGCGGGCTATACGCAGTATTTT	CASSFLAGYTQYF
TRBJ1-2	TRBV5-6	-	-	TGTGCCAGCAGCTTGTCAGGGGCGCGGAACTATGGCTACACCTTC	CASSLSGARNYGYTF
TRBJ2-3	TRBV2	-	TRBD1	TGTGCCAGCAGTGAACGACAGGGCTCCACAGATACGCAGTATTTT	CASSERQGSTDTQYF
TRBJ2-3	TRBV11-2	-	-	TGTGCCAGCAGCTCGAACGGCGGCGCGAGAGATACGCAGTATTTT	CASSSNGGARDTQYF
TRBJ2-7	TRBV3-1/TRBV3-2	-	-	TGTGCCAGCAGCCAAAACCCCATAGGAGTGGAGCAGTACTTC	CASSQNPIGVEQYF
TRBJ2-4	TRBV4-3	-	TRBD2	TGCGCCAGCAGCCAAGGGCTGAGCGGGGGGATAGCCAAAAACATTCAGTACTTC	CASSQGLSGGIAKNIQYF
TRBJ1-6	TRBV10-3	-	TRBD1	TGTGCCATCAGGCCCGGGACAGGGGATAATTCACCCCTCCACTTT	CAIRPGTGDNSPLHF
TRBJ2-7	TRBV27	-	-	TGTGCCAGCAGTCCGAGTACCACTGCCTCCTACGAGCAGTACTTC	CASSPSTTASYEQYF
TRBJ2-5	TRBV5-1	-	-	TGCGCCAGCAGCTTGGCAGTCCAAGAGACCCAGTACTTC	CASSLAVQETQYF
TRBJ2-3	TRBV5-1	-	TRBD1	TGCGCCAGCGGTTCGACAGGGGGAGGTTTGGCAGATACGCAGTATTTT	CASGSTGGGLADTQYF
TRBJ2-2	TRBV18	-	-	TGTGCCAGCTCCCCCGACAGATACACCGGGGAGCTGTTTTTT	CASSPDRYTGELFF
TRBJ1-6	TRBV9	-	-	TGTGCCAGCAGCGCACAGGGTCTGGACAATTCACCCCTCCACTTT	CASSAQGLDNSPLHF
TRBJ2-7	TRBV5-6	once	TRBD2	TGTGCCAGCAGCTTGCTGCGGGGGGGATACGAGCAGTACTTC	CASSLLRGGYEQYF
TRBJ2-7	TRBV27	-	-	TGTGCCAGCAGTGACTCCCCCGGACTCACCTACGAGCAGTACTTC	CASSDSPGLTYEQYF
TRBJ1-6	TRBV28	-	TRBD1	TGTGCCAGCAGAGGACAGGGGGCTTGGCCCCTCCACTTT	CASRGQGAWPLHF
TRBJ2-7	TRBV7-9	-	TRBD1	TGTGCCAGCAGCTGGACAGGGGGGGTGGAGCAGTACTTC	CASSWTGGVEQYF
TRBJ2-7	TRBV5-1	-	TRBD2	TGCGCCAGCAGCTCCAAAGCGGGGGGGATCTACGAGCAGTACTTC	CASSSKAGGIYEQYF
TRBJ1-6	TRBV25-1	-	TRBD1	TGTGCCAGCAGTGCCCACTCTGACAGGGGGAATTCACCCCTCCACTTT	CASSAHSDRGNSPLHF
TRBJ2-1	TRBV9	-	TRBD1	TGTGCCAGCAGCGCCTTAGCCGGGACAGCCTACAATGAGCAGTTCTTC	CASSALAGTAYNEQFF
TRBJ2-2	TRBV7-9	-	TRBD2	TGTGCCAGCAGCTCACTAGCGGGAGGCACCGGGGAGCTGTTTTTT	CASSSLAGGTGELFF
TRBJ1-2	TRBV11-2	-	TRBD1	TGTGCCAGCAGCTTGGACAGGCTGGGTGGCTACACCTTC	CASSLDRLGGYTF
TRBJ2-3	TRBV12-5	-	TRBD1	TGTGCTAGTGGCCTACAGGGGGCCGGAGATACGCAGTATTTT	CASGLQGAGDTQYF
TRBJ1-4	TRBV2	-	-	TGTGCCAGCAGACAAGACAGAACCCCCCCAAATGAAAAACTGTTTTTT	CASRQDRTPPNEKLFF
TRBJ1-2	TRBV5-1	-	-	TGCGCCAGCAGCTTGGTCGGGGGTTCGAGCTACACCTTC	CASSLVGGSSYTF
TRBJ1-2	TRBV4-1	-	TRBD1	TGCGCCAGCAGCCAAGGTCGTGACAGGGGTAACTATGGCTACACCTTC	CASSQGRDRGNYGYTF
TRBJ2-1	TRBV13	-	TRBD2	TGTGCCAGCAGCTTACCGGGAGGAGGCAATGAGCAGTTCTTC	CASSLPGGGNEQFF
TRBJ1-1	TRBV19	-	-	TGTGCCAGTAGTACCCGGACAGCTGAAGCTTTCTTT	CASSTRTAEAFF
TRBJ1-1	TRBV12-2	-	-	TGTGCAAGTCGCTTAGATAGAAAGGAAACTATGAACACTGAAGCTTTCTTT	CASRLDRKETMNTEAFF
TRBJ2-6	TRBV2	-	TRBD2	TGTGCCAGCAGGACTAGCGGGGGGCGGGCTGGGGCCAACGTCCTGACTTTC	CASRTSGGRAGANVLTF
TRBJ1-1	TRBV6-5	-	TRBD1	TGTGCCAGCAGGGTAACAGGGGGGAACACTGAAGCTTTCTTT	CASRVTGGNTEAFF
TRBJ2-3	TRBV20-1	-	TRBD2	TGCAGTGCCAGTCGGGGGAGTGCGGGAGACGAAGATACGCAGTATTTT	CSASRGSAGDEDTQYF